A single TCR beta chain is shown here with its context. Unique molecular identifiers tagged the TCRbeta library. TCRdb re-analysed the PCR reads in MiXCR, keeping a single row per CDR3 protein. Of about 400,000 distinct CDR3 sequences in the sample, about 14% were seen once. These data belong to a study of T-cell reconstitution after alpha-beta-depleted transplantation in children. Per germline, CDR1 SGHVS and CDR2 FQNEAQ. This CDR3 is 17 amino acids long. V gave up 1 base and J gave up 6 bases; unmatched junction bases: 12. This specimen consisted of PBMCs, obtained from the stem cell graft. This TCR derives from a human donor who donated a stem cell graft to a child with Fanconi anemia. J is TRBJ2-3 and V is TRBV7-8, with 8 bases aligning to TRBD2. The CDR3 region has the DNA TGTGCCAGCAGCTTAGTTAGGGGACTAGAGCGATCGGATACGCAGTATTTT. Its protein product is CASSLVRGLERSDTQYF.